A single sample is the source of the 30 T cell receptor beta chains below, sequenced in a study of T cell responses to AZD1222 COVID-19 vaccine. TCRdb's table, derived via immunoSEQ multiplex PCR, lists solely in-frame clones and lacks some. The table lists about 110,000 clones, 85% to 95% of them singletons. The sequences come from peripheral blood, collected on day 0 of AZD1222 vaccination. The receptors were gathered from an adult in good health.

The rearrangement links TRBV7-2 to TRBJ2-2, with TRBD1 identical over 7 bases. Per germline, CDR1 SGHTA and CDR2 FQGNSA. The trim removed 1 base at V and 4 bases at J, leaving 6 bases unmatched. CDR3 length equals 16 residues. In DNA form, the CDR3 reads TGTGCCAGCAGCTTAGTAAGGGGGCGCGGCACCGGGGAGCTGTTTTTT. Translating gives CASSLVRGRGTGELFF.

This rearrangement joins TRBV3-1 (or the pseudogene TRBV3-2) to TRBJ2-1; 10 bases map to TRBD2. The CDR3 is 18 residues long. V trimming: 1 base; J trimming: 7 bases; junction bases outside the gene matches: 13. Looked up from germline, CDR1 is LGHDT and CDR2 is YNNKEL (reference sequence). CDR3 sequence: CASSQGSSGGLKGNEQFF. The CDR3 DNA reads TGTGCCAGCAGCCAAGGGTCTAGCGGGGGCCTTAAAGGGAATGAGCAGTTCTTC.

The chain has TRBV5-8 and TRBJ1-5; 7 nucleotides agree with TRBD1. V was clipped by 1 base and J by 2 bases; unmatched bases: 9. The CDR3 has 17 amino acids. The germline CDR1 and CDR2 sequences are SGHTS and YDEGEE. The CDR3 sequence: CASSLMPGGLGNQPQHF. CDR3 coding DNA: TGTGCCAGCAGCTTGATGCCAGGGGGTTTAGGCAATCAGCCCCAGCATTTT.

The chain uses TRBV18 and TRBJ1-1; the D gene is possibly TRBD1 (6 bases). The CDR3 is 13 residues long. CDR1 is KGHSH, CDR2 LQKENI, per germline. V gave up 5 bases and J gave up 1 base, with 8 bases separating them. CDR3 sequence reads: CASSAGQNTEAFF. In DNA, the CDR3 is TGTGCCAGCTCAGCGGGACAGAACACTGAAGCTTTCTTT.

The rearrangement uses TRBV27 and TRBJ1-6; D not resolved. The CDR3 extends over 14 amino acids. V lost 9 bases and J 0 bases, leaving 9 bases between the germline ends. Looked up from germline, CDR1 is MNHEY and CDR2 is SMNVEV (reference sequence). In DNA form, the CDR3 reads TGTGCCAGTAGGGTGGGCTCCTATAATTCACCCCTCCACTTT. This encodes CASRVGSYNSPLHF.

The CDR3 is CASSLARGNGYTF. CDR3 nucleotide sequence: TGTGCCAGCAGCTTAGCGCGAGGGAATGGCTACACCTTC. The rearrangement uses TRBV7-9 and TRBJ1-2; D gene ambiguous. This CDR3 region has 13 residues. The V gene's germline CDR1 is SEHNR and CDR2 FQNEAQ (reference sequence). Trimming removed 0 bases from V and 6 bases from J, with 8 bases in between. Filled out from reference TRBV7-9 and TRBJ1-2, the complete variable domain reads DTGVSQNPRHKITKRGQNVTFRCDPISEHNRLYWYRQTLGQGPEFLTYFQNEAQLEKSRLLSDRFSAERPKGSFSTLEIQRTEQGDSAMYLCASSLARGNGYTFGSGTRLTVV.

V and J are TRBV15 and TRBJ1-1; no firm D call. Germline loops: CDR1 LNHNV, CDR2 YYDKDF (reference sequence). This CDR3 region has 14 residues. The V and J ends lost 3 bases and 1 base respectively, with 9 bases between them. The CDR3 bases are TGTGCCACCAGCAGGCCCACAGAGAACACTGAAGCTTTCTTT. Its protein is CATSRPTENTEAFF.

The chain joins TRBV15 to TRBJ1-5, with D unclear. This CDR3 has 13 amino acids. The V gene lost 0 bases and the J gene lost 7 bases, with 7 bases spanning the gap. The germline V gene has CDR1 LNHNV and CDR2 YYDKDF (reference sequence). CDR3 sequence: CATSRDGKQPQHF. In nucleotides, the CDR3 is TGTGCCACCAGCAGAGATGGTAAGCAGCCCCAGCATTTT.

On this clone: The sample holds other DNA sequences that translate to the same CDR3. The CDR3 DNA follows: TGTGCCAGCAGCGTTACAGGTTATAGCAATCAGCCCCAGCATTTT. It specifies CASSVTGYSNQPQHF. V and J are TRBV11-2 and TRBJ1-5, with D maybe TRBD1 (5 bases). This CDR3 is built from 15 residues. Per the germline V gene, CDR1 is SGHAT and CDR2 is FQNNGV. Trimming left V 5 bases short and J 0 bases short, with 11 bases between.

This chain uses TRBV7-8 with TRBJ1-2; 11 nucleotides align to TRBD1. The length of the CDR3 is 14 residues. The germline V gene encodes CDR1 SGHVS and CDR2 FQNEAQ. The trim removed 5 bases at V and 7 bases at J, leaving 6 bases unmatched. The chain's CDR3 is CASSTRDRGGGYTF. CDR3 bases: TGTGCCAGCAGCACTCGGGACAGGGGGGGTGGCTACACCTTC.

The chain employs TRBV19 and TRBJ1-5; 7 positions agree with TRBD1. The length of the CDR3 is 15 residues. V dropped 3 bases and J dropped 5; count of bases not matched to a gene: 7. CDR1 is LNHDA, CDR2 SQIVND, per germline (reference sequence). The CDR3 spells CASSMTGSWYQPQHF. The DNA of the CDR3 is TGTGCCAGTAGTATGACAGGGTCGTGGTATCAGCCCCAGCATTTT. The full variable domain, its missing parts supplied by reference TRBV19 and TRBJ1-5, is DGGITQSPKYLFRKEGQNVTLSCEQNLNHDAMYWYRQDPGQGLRLIYYSQIVNDFQKGDIAEGYSVSREKKESFPLTVTSAQKNPTAFYLCASSMTGSWYQPQHFGDGTRLSIL.

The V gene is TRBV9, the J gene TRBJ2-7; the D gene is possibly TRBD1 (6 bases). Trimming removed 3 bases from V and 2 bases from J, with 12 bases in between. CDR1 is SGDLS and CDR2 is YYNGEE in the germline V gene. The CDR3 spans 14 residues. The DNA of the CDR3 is TGTGCCAGCAGCGGCCCAGGGGCGCCCTACGAGCAGTACTTC. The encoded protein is CASSGPGAPYEQYF.

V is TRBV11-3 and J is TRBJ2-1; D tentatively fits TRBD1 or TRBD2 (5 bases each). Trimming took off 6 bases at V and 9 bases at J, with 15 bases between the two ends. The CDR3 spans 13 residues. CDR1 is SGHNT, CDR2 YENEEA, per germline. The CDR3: CASSSSRGSEQFF. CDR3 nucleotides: TGTGCCAGCAGTTCCTCCCGGGGCAGTGAGCAGTTCTTC.

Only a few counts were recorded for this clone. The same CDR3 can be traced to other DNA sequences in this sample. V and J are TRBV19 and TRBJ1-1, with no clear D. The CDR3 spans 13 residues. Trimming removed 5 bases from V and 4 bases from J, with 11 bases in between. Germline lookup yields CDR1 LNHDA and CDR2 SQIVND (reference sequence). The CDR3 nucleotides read TGTGCCAGTAGTCCGACACTAGGCACTGAAGCTTTCTTT. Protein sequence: CASSPTLGTEAFF.

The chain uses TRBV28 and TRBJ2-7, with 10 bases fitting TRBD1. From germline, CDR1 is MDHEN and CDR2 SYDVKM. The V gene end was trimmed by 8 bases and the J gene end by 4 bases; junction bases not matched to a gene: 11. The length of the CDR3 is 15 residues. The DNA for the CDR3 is TGTGCCAGCTCCCTAAACCCGGGACAGGGGTACGAGCAGTACTTC. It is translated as CASSLNPGQGYEQYF.

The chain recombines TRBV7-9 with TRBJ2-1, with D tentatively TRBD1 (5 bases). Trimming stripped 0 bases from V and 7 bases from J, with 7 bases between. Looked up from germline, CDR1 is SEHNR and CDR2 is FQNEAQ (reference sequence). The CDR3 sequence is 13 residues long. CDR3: CASSLAQGNEQFF. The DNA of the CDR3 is TGTGCCAGCAGCTTAGCCCAGGGTAATGAGCAGTTCTTC.

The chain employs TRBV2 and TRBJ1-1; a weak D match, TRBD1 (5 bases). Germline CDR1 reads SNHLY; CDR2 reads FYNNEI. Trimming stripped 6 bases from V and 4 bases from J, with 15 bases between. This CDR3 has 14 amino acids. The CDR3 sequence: CASRLMEGPTEAFF. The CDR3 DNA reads TGTGCCAGCAGACTAATGGAGGGGCCCACTGAAGCTTTCTTT.

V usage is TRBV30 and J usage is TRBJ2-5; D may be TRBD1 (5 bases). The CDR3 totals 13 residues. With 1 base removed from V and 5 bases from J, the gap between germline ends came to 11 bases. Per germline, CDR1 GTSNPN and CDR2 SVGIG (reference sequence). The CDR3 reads CAWSAGLVETQYF. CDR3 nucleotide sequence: TGTGCCTGGAGTGCAGGGTTGGTGGAGACCCAGTACTTC.

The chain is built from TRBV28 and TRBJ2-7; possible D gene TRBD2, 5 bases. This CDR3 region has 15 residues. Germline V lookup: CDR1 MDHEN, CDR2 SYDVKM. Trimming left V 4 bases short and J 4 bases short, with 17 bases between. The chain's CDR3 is CASSSPGPRGYEQYF. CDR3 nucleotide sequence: TGTGCCAGCAGTTCCCCCGGGCCAAGAGGGTACGAGCAGTACTTC.

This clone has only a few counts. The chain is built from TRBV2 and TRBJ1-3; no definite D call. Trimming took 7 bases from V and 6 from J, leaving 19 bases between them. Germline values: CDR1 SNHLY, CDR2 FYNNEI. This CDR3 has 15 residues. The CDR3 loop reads CASTHERVRENTIYF. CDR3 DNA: TGTGCCAGCACCCACGAGAGGGTGCGCGAAAACACCATATATTTT.

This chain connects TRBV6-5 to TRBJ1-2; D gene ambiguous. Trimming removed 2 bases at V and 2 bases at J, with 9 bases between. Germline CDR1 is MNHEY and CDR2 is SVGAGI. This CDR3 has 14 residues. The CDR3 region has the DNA TGTGCCAGCAGTTACAGGGCGGAGAACTATGGCTACACCTTC. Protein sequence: CASSYRAENYGYTF.

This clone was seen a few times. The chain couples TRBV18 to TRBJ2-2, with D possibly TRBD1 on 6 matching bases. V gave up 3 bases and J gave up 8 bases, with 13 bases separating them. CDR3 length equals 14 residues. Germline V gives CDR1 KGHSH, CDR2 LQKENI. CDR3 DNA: TGTGCCAGCTCACCTCTCGGACAGAAAGGGGAGCTGTTTTTT. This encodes CASSPLGQKGELFF. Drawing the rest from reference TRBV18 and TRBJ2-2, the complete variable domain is NAGVMQNPRHLVRRRGQEARLRCSPMKGHSHVYWYRQLPEEGLKFMVYLQKENIIDESGMPKERFSAEFPKEGPSILRIQQVVRGDSAAYFCASSPLGQKGELFFGEGSRLTVL.

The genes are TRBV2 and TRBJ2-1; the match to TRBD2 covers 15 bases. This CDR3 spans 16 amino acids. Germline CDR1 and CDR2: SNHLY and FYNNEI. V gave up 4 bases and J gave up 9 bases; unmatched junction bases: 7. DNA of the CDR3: TGTGCCAGCAGTGGGAGGACTAGCGGGGGGGTGCCTGAGCAGTTCTTC. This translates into CASSGRTSGGVPEQFF.

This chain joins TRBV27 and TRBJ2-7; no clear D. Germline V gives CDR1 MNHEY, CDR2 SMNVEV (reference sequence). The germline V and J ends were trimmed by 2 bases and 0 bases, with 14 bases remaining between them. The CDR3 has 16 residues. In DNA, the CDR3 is TGTGCCAGCAGTTTAAAGCCCCCAGGTAGCTCCTACGAGCAGTACTTC. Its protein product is CASSLKPPGSSYEQYF.

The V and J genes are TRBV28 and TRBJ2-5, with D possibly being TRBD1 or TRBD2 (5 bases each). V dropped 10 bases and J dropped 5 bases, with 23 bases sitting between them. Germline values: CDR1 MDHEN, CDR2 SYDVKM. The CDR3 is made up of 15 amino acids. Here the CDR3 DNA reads TGTGCCACCCGTGGGGCGAACAGCCCGGGGGAGACCCAGTACTTC. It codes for CATRGANSPGETQYF.

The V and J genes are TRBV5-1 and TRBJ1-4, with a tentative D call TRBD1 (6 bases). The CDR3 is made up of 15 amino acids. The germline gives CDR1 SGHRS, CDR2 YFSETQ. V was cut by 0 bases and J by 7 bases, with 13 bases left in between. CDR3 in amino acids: CASSLDGGPGEKLFF. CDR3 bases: TGCGCCAGCAGCTTGGATGGGGGGCCAGGTGAAAAACTGTTTTTT.

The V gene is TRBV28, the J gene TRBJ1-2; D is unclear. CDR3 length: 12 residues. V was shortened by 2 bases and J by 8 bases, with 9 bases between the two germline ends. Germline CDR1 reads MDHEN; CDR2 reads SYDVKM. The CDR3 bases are TGTGCCAGCAGTTTAAGGGATCTGGGCTACACCTTC. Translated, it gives CASSLRDLGYTF.

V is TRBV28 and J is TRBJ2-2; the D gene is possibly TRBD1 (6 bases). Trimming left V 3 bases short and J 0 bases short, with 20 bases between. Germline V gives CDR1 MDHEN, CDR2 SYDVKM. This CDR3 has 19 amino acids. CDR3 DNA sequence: TGTGCCAGCAGTTTTTCCCCTTGGTCGACAGGTTCGAACACCGGGGAGCTGTTTTTT. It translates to CASSFSPWSTGSNTGELFF.

CDR3 amino acids: CASSLVLGTNTGELFF. DNA of the CDR3: TGTGCCAGCAGCTTAGTGCTGGGAACAAACACCGGGGAGCTGTTTTTT. This chain connects TRBV7-8 to TRBJ2-2, with D hard to call. The V end lost 1 base, the J end lost 2 bases, and 11 bases lay between the germline ends. This CDR3 comprises 16 residues. Germline loops: CDR1 SGHVS, CDR2 FQNEAQ.

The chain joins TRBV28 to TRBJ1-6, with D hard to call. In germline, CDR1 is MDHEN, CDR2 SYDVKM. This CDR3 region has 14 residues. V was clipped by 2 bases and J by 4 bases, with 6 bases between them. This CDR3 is CASSLASYNSPLHF. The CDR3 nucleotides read TGTGCCAGCAGTTTAGCATCTTATAATTCACCCCTCCACTTT. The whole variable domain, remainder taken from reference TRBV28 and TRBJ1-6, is DVKVTQSSRYLVKRTGEKVFLECVQDMDHENMFWYRQDPGLGLRLIYFSYDVKMKEKGDIPEGYSVSREKKERFSLILESASTNQTSMYLCASSLASYNSPLHFGNGTRLTVT.